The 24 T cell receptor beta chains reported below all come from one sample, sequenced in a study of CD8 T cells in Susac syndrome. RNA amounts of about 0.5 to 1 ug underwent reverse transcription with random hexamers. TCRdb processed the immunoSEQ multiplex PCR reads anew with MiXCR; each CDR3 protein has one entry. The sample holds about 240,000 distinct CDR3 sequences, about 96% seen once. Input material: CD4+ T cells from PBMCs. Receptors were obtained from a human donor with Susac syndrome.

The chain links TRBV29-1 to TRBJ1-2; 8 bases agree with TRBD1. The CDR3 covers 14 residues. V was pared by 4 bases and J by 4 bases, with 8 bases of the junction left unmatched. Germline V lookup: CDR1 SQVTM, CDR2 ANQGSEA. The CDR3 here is CSVGEGGQVYGYTF. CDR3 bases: TGCAGCGTTGGGGAAGGGGGACAGGTCTATGGCTACACCTTC. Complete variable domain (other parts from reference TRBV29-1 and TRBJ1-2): SAVISQKPSRDICQRGTSLTIQCQVDSQVTMMFWYRQQPGQSLTLIATANQGSEATYESGFVIDKFPISRPNLTFSTLTVSNMSPEDSSIYLCSVGEGGQVYGYTFGSGTRLTVV.

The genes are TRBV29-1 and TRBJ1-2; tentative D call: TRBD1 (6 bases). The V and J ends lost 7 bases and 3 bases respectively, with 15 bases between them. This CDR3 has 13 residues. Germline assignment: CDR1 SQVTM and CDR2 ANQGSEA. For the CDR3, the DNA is TGCAGCGGAGGGACACCTTACGACTATGGCTACACCTTC. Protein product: CSGGTPYDYGYTF. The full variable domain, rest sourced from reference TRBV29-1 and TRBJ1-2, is SAVISQKPSRDICQRGTSLTIQCQVDSQVTMMFWYRQQPGQSLTLIATANQGSEATYESGFVIDKFPISRPNLTFSTLTVSNMSPEDSSIYLCSGGTPYDYGYTFGSGTRLTVV.

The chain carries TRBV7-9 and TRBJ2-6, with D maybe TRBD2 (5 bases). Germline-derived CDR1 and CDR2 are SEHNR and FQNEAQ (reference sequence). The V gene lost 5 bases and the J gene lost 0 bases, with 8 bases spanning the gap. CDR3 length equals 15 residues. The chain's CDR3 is CASSRGSSGANVLTF. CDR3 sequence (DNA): TGTGCCAGCAGCCGAGGGAGCTCTGGGGCCAACGTCCTGACTTTC. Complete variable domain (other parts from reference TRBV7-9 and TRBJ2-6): DTGVSQNPRHKITKRGQNVTFRCDPISEHNRLYWYRQTLGQGPEFLTYFQNEAQLEKSRLLSDRFSAERPKGSFSTLEIQRTEQGDSAMYLCASSRGSSGANVLTFGAGSRLTVL.

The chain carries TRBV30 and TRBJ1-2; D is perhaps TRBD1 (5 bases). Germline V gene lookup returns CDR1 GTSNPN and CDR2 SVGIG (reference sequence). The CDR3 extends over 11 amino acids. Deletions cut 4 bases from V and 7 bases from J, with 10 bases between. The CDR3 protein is CAWNRGGGYTF. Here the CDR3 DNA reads TGTGCCTGGAACCGGGGGGGTGGCTACACCTTC. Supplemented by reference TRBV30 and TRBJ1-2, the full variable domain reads SQTIHQWPATLVQPVGSPLSLECTVEGTSNPNLYWYRQAAGRGLQLLFYSVGIGQISSEVPQNLSASRPQDRQFILSSKKLLLSDSGFYLCAWNRGGGYTFGSGTRLTVV.

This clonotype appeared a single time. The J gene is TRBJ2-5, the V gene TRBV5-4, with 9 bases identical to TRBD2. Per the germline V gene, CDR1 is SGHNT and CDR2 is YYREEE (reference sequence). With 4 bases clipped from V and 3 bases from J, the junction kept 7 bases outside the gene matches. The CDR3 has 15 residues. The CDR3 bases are TGTGCCAGCAGCGCCCCGGGACTAGCTAAAGAGACCCAGTACTTC. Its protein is CASSAPGLAKETQYF. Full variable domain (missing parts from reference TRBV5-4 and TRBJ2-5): ETGVTQSPTHLIKTRGQQVTLRCSSQSGHNTVSWYQQALGQGPQFIFQYYREEENGRGNFPPRFSGLQFPNYSSELNVNALELDDSALYLCASSAPGLAKETQYFGPGTRLLVL.

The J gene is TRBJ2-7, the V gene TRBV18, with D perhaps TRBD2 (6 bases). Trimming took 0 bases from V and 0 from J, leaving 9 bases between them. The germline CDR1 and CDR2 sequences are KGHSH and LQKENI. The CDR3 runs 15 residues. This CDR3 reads CASSPPSGVSYEQYF. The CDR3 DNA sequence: TGTGCCAGCTCACCACCGTCGGGGGTCTCCTACGAGCAGTACTTC. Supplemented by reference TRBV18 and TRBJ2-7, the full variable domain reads NAGVMQNPRHLVRRRGQEARLRCSPMKGHSHVYWYRQLPEEGLKFMVYLQKENIIDESGMPKERFSAEFPKEGPSILRIQQVVRGDSAAYFCASSPPSGVSYEQYFGPGTRLTVT.

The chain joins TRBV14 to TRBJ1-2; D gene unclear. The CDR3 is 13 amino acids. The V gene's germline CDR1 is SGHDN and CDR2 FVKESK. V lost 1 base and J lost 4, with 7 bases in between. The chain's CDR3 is CASSQVSGYGYTF. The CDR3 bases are TGTGCCAGCAGCCAAGTTTCGGGCTATGGCTACACCTTC. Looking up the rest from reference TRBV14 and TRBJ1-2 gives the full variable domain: EAGVTQFPSHSVIEKGQTVTLRCDPISGHDNLYWYRRVMGKEIKFLLHFVKESKQDESGMPNNRFLAERTGGTYSTLKVQPAELEDSGVYFCASSQVSGYGYTFGSGTRLTVV.

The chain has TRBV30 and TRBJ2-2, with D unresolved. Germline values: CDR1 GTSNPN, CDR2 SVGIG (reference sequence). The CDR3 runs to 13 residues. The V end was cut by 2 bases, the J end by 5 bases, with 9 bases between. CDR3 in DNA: TGTGCCTGGAGTCGTCAGGAGACCGGGGAGCTGTTTTTT. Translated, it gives CAWSRQETGELFF.

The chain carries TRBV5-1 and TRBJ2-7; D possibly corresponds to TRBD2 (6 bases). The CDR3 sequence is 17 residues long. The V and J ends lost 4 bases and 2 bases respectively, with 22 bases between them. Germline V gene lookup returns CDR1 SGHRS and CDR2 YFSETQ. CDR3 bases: TGCGCCAGCAGCCTACAAACCGCCCGGGACTTCACCTACGAGCAGTACTTC. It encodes CASSLQTARDFTYEQYF.

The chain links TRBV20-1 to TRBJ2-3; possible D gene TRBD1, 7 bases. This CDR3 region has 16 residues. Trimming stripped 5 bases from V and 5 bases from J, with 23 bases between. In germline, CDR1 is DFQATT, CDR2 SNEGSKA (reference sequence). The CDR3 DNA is TGCAGTGCTGCCGCCCGAAGACAGGGAGGTGGAGATACGCAGTATTTT. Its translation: CSAAARRQGGGDTQYF.

CDR3 sequence (DNA): TGTGCCAGCAGGGCCGGGACAGGGACCGTCAATGAGCAGTTCTTC. Its protein product is CASRAGTGTVNEQFF. The chain links TRBV2 to TRBJ2-1; 9 positions match TRBD1. Germline V gives CDR1 SNHLY, CDR2 FYNNEI. V was pared by 6 bases and J by 6 bases, with 9 bases of the junction left unmatched. This CDR3 region has 15 residues.

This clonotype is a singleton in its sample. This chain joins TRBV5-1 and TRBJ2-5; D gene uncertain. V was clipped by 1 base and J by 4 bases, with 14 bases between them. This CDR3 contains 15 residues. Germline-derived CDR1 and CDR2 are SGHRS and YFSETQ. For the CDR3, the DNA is TGCGCCAGCAGCTTGTCCGGTCCAGTCGGAGAGACCCAGTACTTC. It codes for CASSLSGPVGETQYF.

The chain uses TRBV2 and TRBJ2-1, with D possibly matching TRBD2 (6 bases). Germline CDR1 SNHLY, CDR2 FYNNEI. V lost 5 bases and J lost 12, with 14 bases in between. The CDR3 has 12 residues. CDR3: CASSTEGLTQFF. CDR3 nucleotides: TGTGCCAGCAGTACCGAGGGACTTACGCAGTTCTTC.

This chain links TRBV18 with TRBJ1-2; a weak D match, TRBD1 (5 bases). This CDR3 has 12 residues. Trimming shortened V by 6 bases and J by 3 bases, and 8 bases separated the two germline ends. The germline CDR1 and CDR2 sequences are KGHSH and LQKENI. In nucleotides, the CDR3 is TGTGCCAGCTCCCCAGGGTACTATGGCTACACCTTC. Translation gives CASSPGYYGYTF.

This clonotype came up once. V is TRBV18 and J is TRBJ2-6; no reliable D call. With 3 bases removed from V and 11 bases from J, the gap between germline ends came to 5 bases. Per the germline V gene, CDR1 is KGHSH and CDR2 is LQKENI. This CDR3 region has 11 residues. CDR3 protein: CASSPDDVLTF. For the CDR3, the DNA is TGTGCCAGCTCACCCGATGACGTCCTGACTTTC.

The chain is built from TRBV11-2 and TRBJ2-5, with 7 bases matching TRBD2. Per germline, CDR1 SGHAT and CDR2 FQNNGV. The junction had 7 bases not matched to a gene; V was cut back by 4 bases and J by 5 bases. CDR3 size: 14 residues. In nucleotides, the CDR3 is TGTGCCAGCAGCTCTCTGCAGGGAGGGGAGACCCAGTACTTC. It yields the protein CASSSLQGGETQYF.

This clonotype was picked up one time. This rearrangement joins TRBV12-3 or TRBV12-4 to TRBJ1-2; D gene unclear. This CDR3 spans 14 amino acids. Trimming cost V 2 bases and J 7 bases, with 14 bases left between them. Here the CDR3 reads CASSLPGSARGYTF. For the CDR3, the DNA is TGTGCCAGCAGTTTACCGGGTTCAGCGCGTGGCTACACCTTC.

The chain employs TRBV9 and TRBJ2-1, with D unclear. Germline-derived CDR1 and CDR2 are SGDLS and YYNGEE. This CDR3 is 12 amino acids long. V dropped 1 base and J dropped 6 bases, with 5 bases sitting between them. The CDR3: CASSVTTNEQFF. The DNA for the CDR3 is TGTGCCAGCAGCGTAACGACCAATGAGCAGTTCTTC. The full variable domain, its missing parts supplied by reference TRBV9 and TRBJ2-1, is DSGVTQTPKHLITATGQRVTLRCSPRSGDLSVYWYQQSLDQGLQFLIQYYNGEERAKGNILERFSAQQFPDLHSELNLSSLELGDSALYFCASSVTTNEQFFGPGTRLTVL.

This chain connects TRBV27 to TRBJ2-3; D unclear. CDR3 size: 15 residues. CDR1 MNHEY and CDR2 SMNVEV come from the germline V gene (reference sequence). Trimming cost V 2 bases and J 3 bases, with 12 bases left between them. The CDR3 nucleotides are TGTGCCAGCAGTTTAAACTTCGACCTGACAGATACGCAGTATTTT. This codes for CASSLNFDLTDTQYF.

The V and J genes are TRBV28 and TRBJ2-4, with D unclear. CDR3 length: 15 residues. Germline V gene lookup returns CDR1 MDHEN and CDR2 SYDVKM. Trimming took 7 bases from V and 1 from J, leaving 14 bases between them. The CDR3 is CASTADLGAKNIQYF. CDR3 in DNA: TGTGCCAGCACCGCCGACCTGGGGGCCAAAAACATTCAGTACTTC.

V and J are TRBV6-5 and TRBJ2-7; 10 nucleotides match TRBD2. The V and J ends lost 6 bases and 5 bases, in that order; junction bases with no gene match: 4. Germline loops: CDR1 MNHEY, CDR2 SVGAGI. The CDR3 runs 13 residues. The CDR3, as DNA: TGTGCCAGCAGACGAGGACTAGCGGACGAGCAGTACTTC. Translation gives CASRRGLADEQYF.

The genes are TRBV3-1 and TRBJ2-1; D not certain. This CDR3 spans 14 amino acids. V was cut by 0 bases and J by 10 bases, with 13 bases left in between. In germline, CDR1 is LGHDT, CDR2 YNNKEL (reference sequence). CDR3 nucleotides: TGTGCCAGCAGCCAAGAAGACCACGTCGACGAGCAGTTCTTC. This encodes CASSQEDHVDEQFF.

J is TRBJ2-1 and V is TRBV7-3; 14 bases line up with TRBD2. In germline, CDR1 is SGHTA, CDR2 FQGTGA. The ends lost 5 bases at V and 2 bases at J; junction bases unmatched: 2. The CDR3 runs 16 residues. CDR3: CASSRGLAGAYNEQFF. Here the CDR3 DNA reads TGTGCCAGCAGCCGGGGACTAGCGGGAGCCTACAATGAGCAGTTCTTC.

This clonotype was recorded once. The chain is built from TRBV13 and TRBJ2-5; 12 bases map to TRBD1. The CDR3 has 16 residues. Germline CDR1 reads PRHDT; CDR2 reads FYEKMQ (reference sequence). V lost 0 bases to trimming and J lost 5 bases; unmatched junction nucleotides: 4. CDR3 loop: CASSLGRDRGPETQYF. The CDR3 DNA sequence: TGTGCCAGCAGCTTAGGCCGGGACAGGGGGCCGGAGACCCAGTACTTC. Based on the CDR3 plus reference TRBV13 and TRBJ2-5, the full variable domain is AAGVIQSPRHLIKEKRETATLKCYPIPRHDTVYWYQQGPGQDPQFLISFYEKMQSDKGSIPDRFSAQQFSDYHSELNMSSLELGDSALYFCASSLGRDRGPETQYFGPGTRLLVL.